This T cell receptor (beta chain) derives from a study of identical twins. TCRdb passed the 5' RACE reads through MiXCR, listing each CDR3 protein once. The table lists more than 250,000 distinct CDR3 sequences, more than 6.5% of them singletons, with 2.1% in the top ten. Trimming removed 4 bases from V and 6 bases from J; junction bases left unmatched: 9. The CDR3 is 16 amino acids. The sample was also reused in another study, on yellow fever vaccine responses in identical twins.

V usage is TRBV12-3 or TRBV12-4 and J usage is TRBJ2-1; 10 bases are shared with TRBD2. Sequencing was performed on memory (CD45RO+) T cells sorted from blood. This clonotype was obtained from a woman under 30 in good health. The CDR3 region is CASSSVRLAGVNEQFF. DNA of the CDR3: TGTGCCAGCAGTTCGGTTCGGCTAGCGGGAGTCAATGAGCAGTTCTTC.